The 22 T cell receptor beta chains in this list originate from one sample, sequenced in a study of T cell clonality in common variable immunodeficiency. Repertoires were generated with immunoSEQ multiplex PCR, while TCRdb's copy carries only in-frame clones and drops some. The record shows over 15,000 clones for this sample, with no singletons present. These TCRs' antigens remain unknown. Findings and limits, study-wide: Reportedly, TCR beta sequences from common variable immunodeficiency showed fewer deletions and N-nucleotide insertions.

What was sequenced was peripheral blood mononuclear cells. These receptors came from a human donor with common variable immunodeficiency.

Notes on this clone: The read comes to an end 3 residues before the CDR3 does, leaving the germline J gene to fill in the end. The V gene is TRBV18, the J gene TRBJ1-3, with TRBD1 matching over 7 bases. The CDR3 is made up of 18 amino acids. The germline V gene has CDR1 KGHSH and CDR2 LQKENI. V shed 5 bases, J shed 2 bases, and the junction held 15 bases outside the gene matches. CDR3 region: CASSALGQSTGTGNTIYF. CDR3 DNA (partial): TGTGCCAGCTCAGCCCTCGGCCAATCGACAGGGACTGGAAACACC. The complete variable domain, with remaining parts taken from reference TRBV18 and TRBJ1-3, reads NAGVMQNPRHLVRRRGQEARLRCSPMKGHSHVYWYRQLPEEGLKFMVYLQKENIIDESGMPKERFSAEFPKEGPSILRIQQVVRGDSAAYFCASSALGQSTGTGNTIYFGEGSWLTVV.

With regard to this clone: The sequence runs out 3 residues before the end of the CDR3; the remainder is reconstructed from the germline J gene. The V gene is TRBV7-8, the J gene TRBJ1-2, with 10 positions matching TRBD1. The CDR3 covers 14 residues. Per germline, CDR1 SGHVS and CDR2 FQNEAQ. V lost 1 base to trimming and J lost 5 bases; unmatched junction nucleotides: 1. Partial CDR3 DNA: TGTGCCAGCAGCTTAGAGGACAGGGGGTATGGC. Its translation: CASSLEDRGYG. Given in full, the CDR3 is CASSLEDRGYGYTF.

This clone was seen at least ten times. The read ends 3 residues before the CDR3 terminus; that terminus is restored from the germline J gene. The rearrangement uses TRBV3-1 (or the pseudogene TRBV3-2) and TRBJ2-7, with 8 bases that match TRBD1. The CDR3 loop spans 15 amino acids. CDR1 and CDR2 from the germline V gene are LGHDT and YNNKEL (reference sequence). Losses at the gene ends were 2 bases for V and 0 bases for J; bases not matched to a gene: 3. Incomplete CDR3 DNA: TGTGCCAGCAGCCAAAGGGACAGGCACTCCTACGAG. Protein sequence: CASSQRDRHSYE. The CDR3 reads in full as CASSQRDRHSYEQYF.

There are a few counts of this clone. From the germline J gene comes the end of the CDR3, since the read stops 3 residues before it. The chain has TRBV7-3 and TRBJ2-5; TRBD1 matches at 11 bases. CDR3 length: 15 residues. The germline V gene encodes CDR1 SGHTA and CDR2 FQGTGA. Trimming removed 5 bases from V and 4 bases from J; junction bases left unmatched: 6. CDR3 loop: CASSRNGQGAETQYF. The CDR3 bases that were read are TGTGCCAGCAGCCGAAATGGACAGGGGGCAGAGACC.

Only a few counts were recorded for this clone. The CDR3 region is CASRAGAGNTIYF. Incomplete CDR3 DNA: TGTGCCAGCCGGGCAGGGGCTGGAAACACC. The genes are TRBV7-6 and TRBJ1-3; D is possibly TRBD1 (6 bases). From the germline J gene comes the end of the CDR3, since the read stops 3 residues before it. The V gene lost 8 bases and the J gene lost 2 bases, with 10 bases spanning the gap. This CDR3 is built from 13 residues. Per germline, CDR1 SGHVS and CDR2 FNYEAQ. Based on the CDR3 plus reference TRBV7-6 and TRBJ1-3, the full variable domain is GAGVSQSPRYKVTKRGQDVALRCDPISGHVSLYWYRQALGQGPEFLTYFNYEAQQDKSGLPNDRFSAERPEGSISTLTIQRTEQRDSAMYRCASRAGAGNTIYFGEGSWLTVV.

This clone was observed a handful of times. The missing CDR3 end, 3 residues past where the read stops, is filled in from the germline J gene. The V and J genes are TRBV5-4 and TRBJ2-7, with unresolved D. Trimming cost V 0 bases and J 3 bases, with 4 bases left between them. The CDR3 extends over 12 amino acids. Germline CDR1 and CDR2: SGHNT and YYREEE (reference sequence). CDR3 DNA, as far as it was read: TGTGCCAGCAGCTTGGATCTCTACGAG. Translated, it gives CASSLDLYE. The full CDR3 is CASSLDLYEQYF.

This clone was seen ten or more times. The read terminates 3 residues ahead of where the CDR3 ends, so the germline J gene completes it. The chain combines TRBV2 with TRBJ1-2, with TRBD1 matching over 9 bases. V gave up 6 bases and J gave up 5 bases; unmatched junction bases: 7. In germline, CDR1 is SNHLY, CDR2 FYNNEI. The CDR3 loop spans 14 amino acids. Incomplete CDR3 DNA: TGTGCCAGCAGAGGGACAGGGTCTAGGTATGGC. It codes for CASRGTGSRYG. From start to end, the CDR3 is CASRGTGSRYGYTF.

Ten or more counts support this clone. The read terminates 3 residues before the CDR3 end, so the remaining end is supplied by the germline J gene. This chain links TRBV30 with TRBJ2-1; 7 bases align to TRBD2. Germline V gene sequence: CDR1 GTSNPN, CDR2 SVGIG (reference sequence). This CDR3 region has 17 residues. Trimming at V came to 4 bases and at J to 3 bases, leaving 15 bases not matched to a gene. CDR3 bases read: TGTGCCTGGACCCCCTTCGGGACTAACTCGATCTACAATGAG. This gives the protein CAWTPFGTNSIYNE. In full, the CDR3 is CAWTPFGTNSIYNEQFF. The whole variable domain, remainder taken from reference TRBV30 and TRBJ2-1, is SQTIHQWPATLVQPVGSPLSLECTVEGTSNPNLYWYRQAAGRGLQLLFYSVGIGQISSEVPQNLSASRPQDRQFILSSKKLLLSDSGFYLCAWTPFGTNSIYNEQFFGPGTRLTVL.

The table lists this clone with a few counts. The junction departs from germline at one end; a sequencing error may be responsible. The read stops 3 residues short of the end of the CDR3; the missing end is completed from the germline J gene. The J gene is TRBJ2-5, the V gene TRBV19; tentatively, D is TRBD1 (6 bases). CDR1 LNHDA and CDR2 SQIVND come from the germline V gene (reference sequence). The CDR3 has 14 amino acids. Incomplete CDR3 DNA: TGTGCCAGTAGTTCACCGGGACATCAAGGGACC. This codes for CASSSPGHQGT. The entire CDR3 sequence reads CASSSPGHQGTQYF.

Regarding this clone: The read comes to an end 3 residues before the CDR3 does, leaving the germline J gene to fill in the end. The chain joins TRBV20-1 to TRBJ2-1; 7 positions match TRBD1. Germline assignment: CDR1 DFQATT and CDR2 SNEGSKA (reference sequence). Unmatched junction bases numbered 5, after V lost 4 bases and J lost 2 bases. The CDR3 loop spans 14 amino acids. CDR3 amino acids: CSATTGQTYNEQFF. Incomplete CDR3 DNA: TGCAGTGCTACCACGGGACAGACCTACAATGAG.

With respect to this clone: The sequenced fragment ends 3 residues before the CDR3 boundary, so the rest is inferred from the germline J gene. The V gene is TRBV19, the J gene TRBJ1-5; 7 bases match TRBD1. Germline trimming cut 10 bases from V and 1 base from J; bases unmatched to any gene: 10. The CDR3 loop spans 15 amino acids. The germline V gene encodes CDR1 LNHDA and CDR2 SQIVND (reference sequence). The CDR3 bases that were read are TGTGCCACTGCACTGGACAGGTGGAGCAATCAGCCC. Residues: CATALDRWSNQP. The complete CDR3 sequence is CATALDRWSNQPQHF.

This clone was seen repeatedly, ten times or more. Coverage ceases 3 residues before the CDR3 finishes, and the germline J gene fills in the end. The V and J genes are TRBV19 and TRBJ2-7; TRBD1 aligns across 9 bases. J lost 6 bases, V lost 9 bases, and 12 bases had no gene match. The CDR3 is 14 residues long. Germline CDR1 LNHDA, CDR2 SQIVND (reference sequence). The CDR3 spells CASYGGTGSSEQYF. The sequenced CDR3 bases are TGTGCCAGCTATGGCGGGACAGGGTCAAGCGAG.

This clone showed up many times. From the germline J gene comes the end of the CDR3, since the read stops 3 residues before it. The chain couples TRBV20-1 to TRBJ1-2; 8 positions agree with TRBD1. Germline trimming cut 0 bases from V and 2 bases from J; bases unmatched to any gene: 14. This CDR3 region has 18 residues. Germline CDR1 is DFQATT and CDR2 is SNEGSKA (reference sequence). CDR3 sequence: CSARDRGPRQGWNYGYTF. The CDR3 bases that were read are TGCAGTGCTAGAGATCGGGGTCCCAGACAGGGGTGGAACTATGGC.

This clone was counted only a few times. Read coverage stops 3 residues before the CDR3 terminus; the germline J gene supplies the remainder. This chain links TRBV19 with TRBJ2-7, with a weak D call TRBD2 (6 bases). This CDR3 contains 14 residues. Trimming shortened V by 6 bases and J by 2 bases, and 14 bases separated the two germline ends. CDR1 and CDR2 (germline): LNHDA, SQIVND (reference sequence). The DNA read from the CDR3 is TGTGCCAGTAGCCACCGGGACTGGACCTACGAG. As protein: CASSHRDWTYE. The entire CDR3 sequence reads CASSHRDWTYEQYF.

This clone was counted ten times or more. The read ends 3 residues shy of where the CDR3 ends; the end is completed using the germline J gene. The chain joins TRBV5-6 to TRBJ1-1; 10 positions match TRBD1. CDR1 is SGHDT, CDR2 YYEEEE, per germline. The CDR3 extends over 13 amino acids. The CDR3 sequence is CASSPGTGAKAFF. The CDR3 bases that were read are TGTGCCAGCAGCCCCGGGACAGGGGCCAAA. Together with reference TRBV5-6 and TRBJ1-1, the CDR3 gives the full variable domain: DAGVTQSPTHLIKTRGQQVTLRCSPKSGHDTVSWYQQALGQGPQFIFQYYEEEERQRGNFPDRFSGHQFPNYSSELNVNALLLGDSALYLCASSPGTGAKAFFGQGTRLTVV.

This clone is medium-sized (0.01 to 0.1%) within its sample. The read ends 3 residues early relative to the CDR3; the germline J gene fills the gap. V gene TRBV6-1 combines with J gene TRBJ1-5, with D unresolved. CDR1 MNHNS and CDR2 SASEGT come from the germline V gene. The CDR3 covers 14 residues. The V gene lost 1 base and the J gene lost 9 bases, with 13 bases spanning the gap. CDR3 sequence reads: CASSEVRGRGPQHF. CDR3 DNA (partial): TGTGCCAGCAGTGAAGTTCGCGGCCGTGGGCCC.

This clone occurred many times. The sequenced fragment ends 3 residues before the CDR3 boundary, so the rest is inferred from the germline J gene. The rearrangement uses TRBV29-1 and TRBJ1-2; D is unclear. The CDR3 sequence is 13 residues long. With 4 bases removed from V and 4 bases from J, the gap between germline ends came to 13 bases. The germline CDR1 and CDR2 sequences are SQVTM and ANQGSEA. The part of the CDR3 DNA that was read is TGCAGCGTTGGGGCGGGCGCAGGCTATGGC. Translating it yields CSVGAGAGYG. The CDR3 in full is CSVGAGAGYGYTF.

This clone was detected only a few times. The sequenced fragment ends 3 residues before the CDR3 boundary, so the rest is inferred from the germline J gene. The chain joins TRBV19 to TRBJ2-5, with D maybe TRBD1 (5 bases). There are 15 residues in the CDR3. Germline values: CDR1 LNHDA, CDR2 SQIVND (reference sequence). V lost 6 bases and J 5 bases, leaving 19 bases between the germline ends. CDR3 protein: CASSPRQGSAETQYF. The CDR3 DNA, read in part, is TGTGCCAGTAGCCCAAGGCAGGGATCAGCGGAGACC.

This clone has just a few counts. The CDR3 end falls 3 residues outside the read, so it is completed with the germline J gene. The chain employs TRBV11-2 and TRBJ2-5; weak D call: TRBD1 (6 bases). The CDR3 runs 15 residues. V shed 5 bases and J shed 5 bases, with 18 bases lying between them. Germline lookup yields CDR1 SGHAT and CDR2 FQNNGV. The CDR3 here is CASSPNGWGQETQYF. CDR3 DNA (partial): TGTGCCAGCAGCCCAAACGGGTGGGGGCAGGAGACC.

To note about this clone: Read data end 3 residues before the CDR3 end; the end is taken from the germline J gene. This chain connects TRBV2 to TRBJ1-5; 12 bases map to TRBD1. J was trimmed by 7 bases and V by 6 bases; bases with no gene match: 4. The germline V gene has CDR1 SNHLY and CDR2 FYNNEI. This CDR3 has 14 amino acids. The DNA read from the CDR3 is TGTGCCAGCAGGGGGACAGGGGGCTACCAGCCC. It yields the protein CASRGTGGYQP. The full CDR3 sequence reads CASRGTGGYQPQHF.

To note about this clone: The observed sequence ends 3 residues before the CDR3 terminus, with the missing tail filled in from the germline J gene. J is TRBJ2-5 and V is TRBV7-8, with D uncertain. Germline values: CDR1 SGHVS, CDR2 FQNEAQ. This CDR3 has 13 amino acids. Trimming cost V 2 bases and J 1 base, with 5 bases left between them. The CDR3 region is CASSLQAQETQYF. The sequenced part of the CDR3 DNA is TGTGCCAGCAGCTTACAGGCCCAAGAGACC. Variable domain in full (rest from reference TRBV7-8 and TRBJ2-5): GAGVSQSPRYKVAKRGQDVALRCDPISGHVSLFWYQQALGQGPEFLTYFQNEAQLDKSGLPSDRFFAERPEGSVSTLKIQRTQQEDSAVYLCASSLQAQETQYFGPGTRLLVL.

A remark on this clone: The read terminates 3 residues before the CDR3 end, so the remaining end is supplied by the germline J gene. The chain combines TRBV7-2 with TRBJ2-5; D is perhaps TRBD2 (5 bases). From germline, CDR1 is SGHTA and CDR2 FQGNSA. The CDR3 is 14 amino acids. The V gene lost 3 bases and the J gene lost 2 bases, with 10 bases spanning the gap. CDR3 in amino acids: CASSFRRTQETQYF. CDR3 DNA (partial): TGTGCCAGCAGCTTTAGAAGGACTCAAGAGACC.